The clone carrying this T cell receptor (beta chain) was found a few times. These data are taken from a study of molecular identifiers for immune sequencing clone quantification. The CDR3 is 12 residues long. Germline loops: CDR1 LNHDA, CDR2 SQIVND (reference sequence). Deletions cut 4 bases from V and 7 bases from J, with 8 bases between. Naive CD8 libraries came from approximately 20,000 to 980,000 sorted cells with 10%, 30% or 50% RNA. Both previously described methods and listed TCR primers were employed to make bulk TCR libraries. A single record per CDR3 protein comes from TCRdb applying MiXCR to the PCR reads. Of hundreds of thousands of distinct CDR3 sequences listed, approximately 24% are singletons.

The sample taken for sequencing was naive CD8+ T cells from blood, with Jurkat cell RNA spiked in. Subset noted: FACS-sorted CD8+CD4-CCR7+CD45RA+ naive T cells. This TCR derives from a human donor in good health. Some libraries in this study had Jurkat cell RNA spiked in. This chain connects TRBV19 to TRBJ1-5; D gene ambiguous. The CDR3 spells CASSKGIQPQHF. Here the CDR3 DNA reads TGTGCCAGTAGTAAGGGAATACAGCCCCAGCATTTT.